The TCR beta chain under discussion was sequenced for a study of spatial heterogeneity in lung cancer. Turning to the study itself: Fewer alpha-chain than beta-chain sequences were consistently detected. Combinations of a unique TCR and a UMI were tallied in raw reads, and on average each appeared more than ten times.

A unique molecular identifier was carried by every single TCR cDNA molecule. TCRdb redid the calling of the 5' RACE reads with MiXCR, one entry per CDR3 protein. Of thousands of distinct CDR3 sequences detected, roughly an eighth appear once; the ten largest clones hold roughly an eighth. Study-wide results and limits: Higher tumor mutation counts went along with higher counts of expanded intratumoral alpha and beta TCRs.

This clonotype was detected many times. Its antigen is as yet unknown. CDR3 length equals 14 residues. The germline V gene encodes CDR1 MNHNY and CDR2 SVGAGI (reference sequence). The V end lost 5 bases, the J end lost 2 bases, and 11 bases lay between the germline ends. The time point is: sample taken at primary tumor resection. From tumor, nontumor lung or frozen PBMC, whole RNA was taken unsorted for sequencing. The chain carries TRBV6-6 and TRBJ2-3; possible D gene TRBD2, 6 bases. This specimen was lung tumor tissue, taken at surgery. This receptor was obtained from a male donor with early-stage non-small cell lung cancer. The CDR3 is CASSGRDSTDTQYF. CDR3 coding DNA: TGTGCCAGCAGTGGACGGGACTCCACAGATACGCAGTATTTT.